The 10 T cell receptor beta chains below all came from one sample that was sequenced in a study of OX40 agonist ivuxolimab in advanced cancers. Library preparation employed the immunoSEQ multiplex PCR assay. TCRdb retrieved this table from immuneACCESS and kept in-frame rearrangements only. Not all clones are present; in checked studies, unresolved V genes account for under half, and no reason is known for the remainder. In this sample the table shows around 29,000 clones, around nine tenths of which occur a single time. Around 18% of the sample is held by the ten biggest clonotypes. The sample here was CD4+ or CD8+ T cells sorted from blood, taken in a trial of the OX40 agonist ivuxolimab. These TCRs come from an adult with an advanced solid tumor such as melanoma, head and neck, liver or kidney cancer.

The chain carries TRBV5-1 and TRBJ2-7; 10 nucleotides match TRBD1. Germline-derived CDR1 and CDR2 are SGHRS and YFSETQ. After removal of 1 base from V and 1 base from J, the junction contained 8 bases not matched to a gene. The CDR3 is made up of 17 amino acids. CDR3 region: CASSLSSRDRGSYEQYF. The CDR3 bases are TGCGCCAGCAGCTTGTCTTCCCGGGACAGGGGATCCTACGAGCAGTACTTC. Looking up the rest from reference TRBV5-1 and TRBJ2-7 gives the full variable domain: KAGVTQTPRYLIKTRGQQVTLSCSPISGHRSVSWYQQTPGQGLQFLFEYFSETQRNKGNFPGRFSGRQFSNSRSEMNVSTLELGDSALYLCASSLSSRDRGSYEQYFGPGTRLTVT.

V and J are TRBV29-1 and TRBJ1-2; 10 bases match TRBD1. The germline gives CDR1 SQVTM, CDR2 ANQGSEA. The V segment lost 7 bases and the J segment 0 bases; nucleotides outside the gene matches: 23. The CDR3 consists of 20 residues. CDR3 in amino acids: CSETTRDRGAPLYTNYGYTF. The CDR3 DNA follows: TGCAGCGAGACTACCCGGGACAGGGGCGCACCCCTATATACTAACTATGGCTACACCTTC.

CDR3 sequence: CASSLAAAYEQYF. CDR3 sequence (DNA): TGTGCCAGCAGCTTAGCAGCAGCCTACGAGCAGTACTTC. The chain employs TRBV7-2 and TRBJ2-7; D unclear. Germline V gene lookup returns CDR1 SGHTA and CDR2 FQGNSA. CDR3 size: 13 residues. With 0 bases removed from V and 2 bases from J, the gap between germline ends came to 5 bases.

This chain joins TRBV10-3 and TRBJ2-7, with 7 bases lining up with TRBD1. The germline V gene has CDR1 ENHRY and CDR2 SYGVKD. The J segment lost 4 bases and the V segment lost 10 bases, leaving 7 bases of the junction unmatched. CDR3 length equals 12 residues. CDR3 DNA sequence: TGTGCCACCGGCAAGACAGGGTACGAGCAGTACTTC. Amino acids: CATGKTGYEQYF.

This clone was seen just once. The V call is TRBV9, the J call TRBJ1-1; no firm D call. Trimming removed 3 bases from V and 3 bases from J, with 9 bases in between. There are 13 residues in the CDR3. The V gene's germline CDR1 is SGDLS and CDR2 YYNGEE. The CDR3 bases are TGTGCCAGCAGCGAAACCCCCTACACTGAAGCTTTCTTT. As protein: CASSETPYTEAFF.

The V and J genes are TRBV6-5 and TRBJ2-1, with 8 bases aligning to TRBD1. CDR3 length: 15 residues. Germline assignment: CDR1 MNHEY and CDR2 SVGAGI. The ends lost 6 bases at V and 0 bases at J; junction bases unmatched: 4. The CDR3 DNA is TGTGCCAGCAGCTCAACAGGGGGCTCCTACAATGAGCAGTTCTTC. Protein sequence: CASSSTGGSYNEQFF.

This sequence joins TRBV7-9 and TRBJ2-7; maybe TRBD1 (6 bases). The CDR3 totals 16 residues. Germline V gives CDR1 SEHNR, CDR2 FQNEAQ (reference sequence). With 8 bases removed from V and 0 bases from J, the gap between germline ends came to 20 bases. DNA for the CDR3: TGTGCCAGCGTAGTGTGGCCGAGGGGGAGCTCCTACGAGCAGTACTTC. Its translation is CASVVWPRGSSYEQYF. The variable domain in full, completed from reference TRBV7-9 and TRBJ2-7, reads DTGVSQNPRHKITKRGQNVTFRCDPISEHNRLYWYRQTLGQGPEFLTYFQNEAQLEKSRLLSDRFSAERPKGSFSTLEIQRTEQGDSAMYLCASVVWPRGSSYEQYFGPGTRLTVT.

The chain has TRBV29-1 and TRBJ2-7, with 8 bases matching TRBD2. This CDR3 is 16 amino acids long. Germline values: CDR1 SQVTM, CDR2 ANQGSEA. The trim removed 0 bases at V and 6 bases at J, leaving 13 bases unmatched. CDR3 protein: CSVEDFSEAGVTEQYF. CDR3 nucleotide sequence: TGCAGCGTTGAAGACTTTTCGGAAGCGGGAGTCACCGAGCAGTACTTC.

V is TRBV28 and J is TRBJ2-7, with a tentative D call TRBD2 (6 bases). CDR1 and CDR2 from the germline V gene are MDHEN and SYDVKM. The ends were cut back, 5 bases at V and 4 bases at J, with 21 bases in the middle. The CDR3 length is 16 residues. CDR3 in DNA: TGTGCCAGCAGTCCGAACACGGGGGTGTACACATACGAGCAGTACTTC. It specifies CASSPNTGVYTYEQYF.

This chain links TRBV4-3 with TRBJ2-7, with unresolved D. This CDR3 has 15 amino acids. CDR1 and CDR2 (germline): LGHNA, YSLEER. Trimming shortened V by 0 bases and J by 5 bases, and 14 bases separated the two germline ends. Written as DNA, the CDR3 is TGCGCCAGCAGCCAAGACATCGACCTGCCCAACGAGCAGTACTTC. Its translation: CASSQDIDLPNEQYF.